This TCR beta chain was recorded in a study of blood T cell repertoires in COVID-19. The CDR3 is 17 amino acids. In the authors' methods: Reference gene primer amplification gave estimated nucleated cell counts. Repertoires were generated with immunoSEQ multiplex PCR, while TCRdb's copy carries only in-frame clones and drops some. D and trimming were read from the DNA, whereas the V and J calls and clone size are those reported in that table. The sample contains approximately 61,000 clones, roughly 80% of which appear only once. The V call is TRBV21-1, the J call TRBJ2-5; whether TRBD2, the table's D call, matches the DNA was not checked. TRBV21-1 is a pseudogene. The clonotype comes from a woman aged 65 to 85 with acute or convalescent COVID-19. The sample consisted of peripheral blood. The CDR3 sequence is CAGGPGTREVLGETQYF. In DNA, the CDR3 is TGTGCCGGTGGGCCGGGAACCAGGGAGGTCCTTGGAGAGACCCAGTACTTC.